This T cell receptor beta chain stems from a study of cytomegalovirus exposure and HLA in healthy donors (dated by TCRdb to about 2017). Regarding the complete study: According to an earlier analysis of 450 to 650 of the donors, about 190 million T cells yielded over 90 million unique TCR beta sequences and 276 Gb of sequence data. An early release that covered fewer than 750 HLA-typed donors contained 300 to 350 gigabases of sequencing data and about 84 million unique TCR sequences. Of the 398 genotyped donors, about 84% fell in the genetic ancestry cluster associated with self-reported Caucasian donors. The aim of the study was to test whether cataloging public T cell receptors could identify signatures of past pathogen exposure. The study profiled the T cell repertoires of hundreds of subjects by immunosequencing and related them to cytomegalovirus serostatus. A separate validation cohort of more than 100 different subjects was used in addition to the 666-subject first cohort. To predict cytomegalovirus infection status, the study combined high-throughput TCR immunosequencing, statistical association of individual TCRs with disease status, and machine learning. In a later analysis, previously published TCR beta repertoires from 600 to 850 donors were re-analyzed and high-resolution HLA genotyping was added so that TCR occurrence patterns could be studied. Rather than using new phenotypic data, the later analysis identified candidate immune exposures from TCR beta sequences and from how often those sequences occurred across donors. To decide whether each TCR beta V gene segment behaved as functional or pseudogenic, an earlier analysis of some 580 of the donors relied on high-throughput TCR beta sequencing. Donor age, sex, ethnicity and CMV serostatus were compiled alongside the repertoire data. Genome-wide SNP genotypes for about 55% of the roughly 670 donors were used in a later genetic analysis, which treated that subset as a discovery cohort. Every discovery cohort repertoire had been produced on one sequencing platform. Both class I and class II loci were covered by HLA typing, at four-digit resolution. The number of donors typed differed by locus, with about 629-630 for A, B, C, DRB1 and DQB1, roughly 550 for DQA1, 600 to 610 for DPA1, and roughly 450 for DPB1. Four or five DR-DQ haplotypes were treated as single units for association and clustering because of strong linkage in the cohort. Among around 400 genotyped donors of the cohort, an average of around 220,000 unique TCR beta nucleotide sequences was sequenced per donor, of which about 19% were non-productive. The paper's findings and limits, for the study overall: A later analysis found that TCR association rates varied across HLA loci, with DRB1 alleles showing the most associated TCRs and HLA-C alleles the fewest. Presence/absence analyses assumed roughly uniform sequencing depth across donors, an assumption that may not hold. An earlier analysis of around 540 of the donors showed that most TCR beta V segments appeared in productive rearrangements either about 87% or about 30% of the time, which broadly matched IMGT annotations. Correlated functional status among segregating V segments might be attributable to linkage disequilibrium, but an unknown experimental factor could not be ruled out. Most CMV-associated TCR beta chains appeared to be HLA-restricted in a later analysis, and the HLA associations seemed to be driven largely by CMV exposure. The 87-base-pair reads could not distinguish some IMGT-functional V segments, including TRBV6-2 and TRBV6-3, so those segments were excluded. The authors suggested that the approach could potentially be extended to other disease states and immunological phenotypes. In vitro tests confirmed that a few of the cytomegalovirus-associated TCR beta chains recognize cytomegalovirus antigens. In this cohort, only TCR beta chains were sequenced, and detectable features were limited by the absence of alpha or paired-chain data. Strong co-occurrence of HLA alleles, especially DR and DQ, made assigning TCR associations to individual alleles difficult. An association between a missense DCLRE1C variant and V-gene and J-gene trimming of TCR beta chains was found in a later genetic analysis and replicated in an independent cohort. The earlier analysis of nearly 600 of the donors excluded 15 to 20 rarely observed V segments, including chromosome 9 orphons, because counts were too low. CMV serostatus was the only immune exposure information available for the cohort. In the study, approximately 160 TCR beta chains were listed as associated with cytomegalovirus. A group of highly shared sequence variants was considered likely to be a technical artifact of the sequencing pipeline. HLA typing was unavailable for some donors at each locus, so association tests used only the typed subset. Across donors, most TCR sequences were observed very rarely, whereas some public TCRs were present in many individuals. In a later analysis, HLA-associated TCR beta chains were found to be more clonally expanded and to have lower generation probabilities than equally common non-associated chains. A further reported finding was that TCR beta sequences accurately predicted the HLA-A and HLA-B alleles for most subjects in the first cohort. The classifier was reported to diagnose cytomegalovirus status with high specificity and sensitivity in both the original and validation cohorts. According to a later genetic analysis, donors in an Asian-associated ancestry cluster had fewer N-insertions in productive TCRs than the approximately 630-donor mean. In a later analysis, several top co-occurrence clusters were reported to appear linked to parvovirus B19, influenza, CMV and Epstein-Barr virus. In a later analysis, 16,951 TCR beta sequences were associated with specific HLA alleles at a false discovery rate of 0.05.

Details on this clone: Its antigen is currently not known. Base qualities are not at hand, and no much larger clone is one base apart.

CDR1 and CDR2, per the germline V gene (reference sequence), are MNHNY and SVGAGI. The CDR3 has 13 amino acids, counting the end cysteine and phenylalanine. The only DNA kept is the CDR3, 39 bases in frame from the first base. Trimming accounts for 8 bases at V and 7 bases at J, while the number of junction bases matched to no gene is 5. The library relied on the immunoSEQ multiplex PCR assay. For the multiplex PCR, a mixture combining 60 forward primers for TCR Vbeta segments and 13 reverse primers for TCR Jbeta segments was used. Amplification of the CDR3 region of rearranged TCR beta genes was performed with a multiplex PCR assay on genomic DNA. The amplified TCR beta libraries were sequenced on the Illumina HiSeq System as 87-base-pair reads. As for the original processing: In a later analysis, 77 million or so unique TCR beta chains were counted across the 650 to 750 repertoires, and roughly 10 million of these chains were shared by at least two donors. Raw reads were error-corrected and collapsed into unique sequences with a nearest-neighbor algorithm that merged closely related sequences to remove PCR and sequencing errors. CDR3 sequences were aligned to IMGT reference sequences to assign V, D and J gene segments. For a sequence to be retained, a match of at least six nucleotides was required to both a V gene segment and a J gene segment. Rearrangements were classified as productive when the CDR3 lacked stop codons and remained in frame with V and J, and all other rearrangements were classified as non-productive. CDR3 was defined by IMGT convention, running from the second conserved V-encoded cysteine to the conserved J-encoded phenylalanine. The earlier analysis of approximately 500 of the donors excluded sequences that lacked an unambiguous match to a single V gene segment. An earlier analysis of several hundred of the donors called V segments functional above 56.7% productive rearrangements and segregating when the between-donor standard deviation exceeded 5%. A statistical classification framework was developed to diagnose cytomegalovirus status using the catalog of TCR beta chain sequences. In a later analysis, TCR nucleotide sequences were compared against IMGT/GENE-DB human TR gene sequences so that V and J genes could be assigned. In a later analysis, CDR3 sequences and most-parsimonious VDJ recombination scenarios were assigned using the TCRdist pipeline. In a later analysis, each TCR beta chain was defined by its CDR3 amino acid sequence together with its V-gene family, and reads without a unique V-gene family were excluded. In a later analysis, around 600 highly shared, low-generation-probability nucleotide sequences were removed to address suspected cross-contamination and a sequencing artifact. For each public chain, a later analysis derived a clonal expansion index from normalized ranks of inferred template counts within each repertoire. A later analysis computed generation probabilities with a VDJ recombination model fitted to out-of-frame rearrangements, and checked the results against IGoR. Hypergeometric tests were used in a later analysis to score TCR-TCR, TCR-HLA and TCR-CMV co-occurrence, with a repertoire-size bias correction applied to the TCR pairs. False discovery rates were estimated in a later analysis by permuting HLA or CMV assignments 20 times. A later analysis grouped co-occurring TCRs with DBSCAN, adding TCRdist sequence similarity when clustering within HLA-allele-positive subsets. Co-occurrence clustering excluded repertoires with fewer than 30,000 or more than 120,000 public chains, plus five with anomalous nucleotide sharing. TCRdb took over this immuneACCESS table, retaining in-frame rearrangements with V and J assigned. Such tables are incomplete; in checked studies, under half of the missing clones stem from an unresolved V gene, and the remainder is unexplained. V, J and clone size reflect that table, while D and trimming were determined from the DNA. The sample table holds about 140,000 clones, of which around 75% were seen once. The ten largest make up more than 3% of the sample.

In total, about 650 healthy bone marrow donors made up the cohort. Cohort members were all nominally healthy when sampled, although unrecorded immune exposures were likely present. The donor tested CMV seronegative, placing the donor among the 300 to 400 seronegative members of the cohort. Each donor provided a peripheral blood sample, and peripheral blood mononuclear cells were used for TCR beta sequencing. The Qiagen DNeasy Blood Extraction Kit was used to extract genomic DNA from the blood cell samples. Sequencing used PBMCs. Recombination joined TRBV6-6 with TRBJ1-4; 9 middle bases align to TRBD1. This TCR came from a female donor in good health and CMV-seronegative. The nucleotide sequence reads TGTGCCAGCGAAGGGGGACAGGGTGAAAAACTGTTTTTT. Translation gives CASEGGQGEKLFF.